Given below is one T cell receptor beta chain in context. V lost 0 bases, J lost 9 bases, and 12 bases lay in between. This CDR3 has 15 residues. CDR1 is MNHNS and CDR2 is SASEGT in the germline V gene. The sample originates from a study of immune cell composition in non-small cell lung cancer. Normal lung was taken at the farthest possible site, at least 3 cm from tumour. Sequencing was performed with immunoSEQ multiplex PCR; in TCRdb, only in-frame clones are kept and a portion is missing. The sample records 2,500 or so clones, about 80% being singletons. Specimen: non-adjacent lung tissue. The V call is TRBV6-1, the J call TRBJ1-6; D not certain. The source of this sequence is a human donor with non-small cell lung cancer. The CDR3 loop is CASSEAKALVSPLHF. The CDR3 coding sequence is TGTGCCAGCAGTGAAGCAAAGGCCCTAGTTTCACCCCTCCACTTT.